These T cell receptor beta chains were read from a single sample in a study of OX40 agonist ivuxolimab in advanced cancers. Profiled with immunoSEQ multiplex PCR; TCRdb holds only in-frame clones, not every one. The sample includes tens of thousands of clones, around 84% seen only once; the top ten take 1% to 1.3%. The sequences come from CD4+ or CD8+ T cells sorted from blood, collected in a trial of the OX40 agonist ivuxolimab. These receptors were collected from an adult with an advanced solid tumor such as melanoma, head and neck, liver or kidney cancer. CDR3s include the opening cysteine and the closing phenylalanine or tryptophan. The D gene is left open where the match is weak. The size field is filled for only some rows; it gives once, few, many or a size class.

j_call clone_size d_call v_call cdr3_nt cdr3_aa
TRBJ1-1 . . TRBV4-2 TGTGCCAGCAGCCAAGTAGGAATGTTGAACACTGAAGCTTTCTTT CASSQVGMLNTEAFF
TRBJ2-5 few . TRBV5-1 TGCGCCAGCAGCTCAATCCCCGAGGAGACCCAGTACTTC CASSSIPEETQYF
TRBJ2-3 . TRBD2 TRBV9 TGTGCCAGCAGCGCCACTGGGACTAGCGGGGGGAATACGCAGTATTTT CASSATGTSGGNTQYF
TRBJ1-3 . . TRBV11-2 TGTGCCAGCAGCTTAGATTCTTTCGGGATCGATACGTCTGGAAACACCATATATTTT CASSLDSFGIDTSGNTIYF
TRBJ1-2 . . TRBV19 TGTGCCAGTAGTATAGATCGATCGCCCCGCGGGGGAGAAGGCTACACCTTC CASSIDRSPRGGEGYTF
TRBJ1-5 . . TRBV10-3 TGTGCCATCAGTGGCAAAAGCAATCAGCCCCAGCATTTT CAISGKSNQPQHF
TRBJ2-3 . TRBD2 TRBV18 TGTGCCAGCTCATCCCAGACCACTAGCGGCCTTAGCACAGATACGCAGTATTTT CASSSQTTSGLSTDTQYF
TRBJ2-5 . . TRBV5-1 TGCGCCAGCAGCTTATTTGGGACAAAAGAGACCCAGTACTTC CASSLFGTKETQYF
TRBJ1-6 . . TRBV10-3 TGTGCCATCAGTGACAACAGGAGCTCCTATAATTCACCCCTCCACTTT CAISDNRSSYNSPLHF
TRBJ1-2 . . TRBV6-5 TGTGCCAGCATGCGGCCGGTACTCTATGGCTACACCTTC CASMRPVLYGYTF
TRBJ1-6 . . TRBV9 TGTGCCAGCAGCGTAGCCCCAAATCAGGCCCTCCACTTT CASSVAPNQALHF
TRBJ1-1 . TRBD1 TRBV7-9 TGTGCCAGCAGCTTAAACAGGGGATCGCACACTGAAGCTTTCTTT CASSLNRGSHTEAFF
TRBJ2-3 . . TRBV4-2 TGTGCCAGCAGCCAAGATCCCCGTCAAGCTCTTAGCACAGATACGCAGTATTTT CASSQDPRQALSTDTQYF
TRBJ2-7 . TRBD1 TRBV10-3 TGTGCCATCAGCTCCGGGACAGGATTTTACGAGCAGTACTTC CAISSGTGFYEQYF
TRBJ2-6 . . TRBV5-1 TGCGCCAGCAGCTTTAATGCAGGATCCCTCTCTGGGGCCAACGTCCTGACTTTC CASSFNAGSLSGANVLTF
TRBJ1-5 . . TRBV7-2 TGTGCCAGCAGCTTAGCCGGACAGAATAATCAGCCCCAGCATTTT CASSLAGQNNQPQHF
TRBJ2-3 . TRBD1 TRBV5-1 TGCGCCAGCAGCTCGATGCCCACAGGGGCGACAGATACGCAGTATTTT CASSSMPTGATDTQYF
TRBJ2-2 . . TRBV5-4 TGTGCCAGCAGCTTGTCCGGATCCGGGGAGCTGTTTTTT CASSLSGSGELFF
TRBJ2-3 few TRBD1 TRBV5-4 TGTGCCAGCAGCTCACAGGGGCCAGATACGCAGTATTTT CASSSQGPDTQYF
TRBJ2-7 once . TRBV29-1 TGCAGCGTTGAAATGAGGGGGGAGCAGTACTTC CSVEMRGEQYF
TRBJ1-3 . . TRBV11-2 TGTGCCAGCAGCTTAGATCGTGGGGGCTCTGGAAACACCATATATTTT CASSLDRGGSGNTIYF
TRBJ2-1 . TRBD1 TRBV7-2 TGTGCCAGCAGTCCGGACAGGATCTACAATGAGCAGTTCTTC CASSPDRIYNEQFF
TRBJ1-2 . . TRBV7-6 TGTGCCAGCAGCTCCGGCCGGTCAGGTTCAGTTTTCTATGGCTACACCTTC CASSSGRSGSVFYGYTF
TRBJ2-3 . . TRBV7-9 TGTGCCAGCAGCTTAGTTTCAGGGGTGGATACGCAGTATTTT CASSLVSGVDTQYF
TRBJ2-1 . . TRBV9 TGTGCCAGCAGCGCGGACATAGCCTACAATGAGCAGTTCTTC CASSADIAYNEQFF
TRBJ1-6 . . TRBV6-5 TGTGCCAGCAGTTACGGTCGACCCTTTGAGAATTCACCCCTCCACTTT CASSYGRPFENSPLHF
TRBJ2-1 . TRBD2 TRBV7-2 TGTGCCAGCAGCGAAACCGGGGGGTATGAGCAGTTCTTC CASSETGGYEQFF